These 27 T cell receptor beta chains came from one sample sequenced in a study of T cell clonality in common variable immunodeficiency. Regarding the study as a whole: Reportedly, TCR beta sequences from common variable immunodeficiency showed fewer deletions and N-nucleotide insertions.

No cognate antigen is known for these TCRs. The protocol was immunoSEQ multiplex PCR, while the TCRdb copy is restricted to in-frame clones and leaves out a portion. This repertoire holds approximately 18,000 clones, and none appear only once. The sequencing input was peripheral blood mononuclear cells. The receptor source for this set is a human donor with common variable immunodeficiency.

Turning to this clone: The CDR3 goes on 3 residues after the read ends, and that part is filled in from the germline J gene. The rearrangement links TRBV6-1 to TRBJ1-1; D is perhaps TRBD1 (5 bases). CDR3 length: 15 residues. Germline CDR1 is MNHNS and CDR2 is SASEGT. Between the trimmed V and J ends, which lost 3 bases and 1 base, there was a span of 12 bases. The CDR3 region is CASSDGQGRNTEAFF. The part of the CDR3 DNA that was read is TGTGCCAGCAGTGATGGCCAGGGCCGGAACACTGAA.

This clone was seen a few times. Incomplete CDR3 DNA: TGCGCCAGCAGGCCTCGGGAGGGGTACAATGAG. It is translated as CASRPREGYNE. In full, the CDR3 reads CASRPREGYNEQFF. The chain has TRBV5-1 and TRBJ2-1, with TRBD2 identical over 8 bases. The read falls 3 residues short of the CDR3 end, and the missing part is taken from the germline J gene. With V trimmed by 5 bases and J by 4 bases, 5 bases remained unmatched. CDR3 length: 14 amino acids. Germline loops: CDR1 SGHRS, CDR2 YFSETQ. The complete variable domain, with remaining parts taken from reference TRBV5-1 and TRBJ2-1, reads KAGVTQTPRYLIKTRGQQVTLSCSPISGHRSVSWYQQTPGQGLQFLFEYFSETQRNKGNFPGRFSGRQFSNSRSEMNVSTLELGDSALYLCASRPREGYNEQFFGPGTRLTVL.

This clone was counted many times. The sequence runs out 3 residues before the end of the CDR3; the remainder is reconstructed from the germline J gene. The V and J genes are TRBV6-4 and TRBJ2-1; 14 bases are shared with TRBD2. Trimming removed 2 bases from V and 8 bases from J; junction bases left unmatched: 8. The germline V gene has CDR1 MRHNA and CDR2 SNTAGT. This CDR3 comprises 17 residues. The part of the CDR3 DNA that was read is TGTGCCAGCAGTGACCCGACGGGACTAGCGGGAGACGATGAG. This encodes CASSDPTGLAGDDE. From start to end, the CDR3 is CASSDPTGLAGDDEQFF.

This clone was seen ten or more times. The read gets to within 3 residues of the CDR3 end, and the germline J gene fills in the rest. This chain connects TRBV18 to TRBJ1-1; no definite D call. Germline-derived CDR1 and CDR2 are KGHSH and LQKENI. This CDR3 has 14 amino acids. V lost 10 bases and J 1 base, leaving 16 bases between the germline ends. CDR3 sequence reads: CATKPSAENTEAFF. The CDR3 bases that were read are TGTGCCACCAAACCCTCGGCGGAGAACACTGAA.

This clone was seen at least ten times. The read comes to an end 3 residues before the CDR3 does, leaving the germline J gene to fill in the end. V is TRBV20-1 and J is TRBJ2-7; 13 nucleotides agree with TRBD2. The germline CDR1 and CDR2 sequences are DFQATT and SNEGSKA (reference sequence). CDR3 length equals 13 residues. Trimming removed 5 bases from V and 4 bases from J; junction bases left unmatched: 2. CDR3 loop: CSAGTSGAYEQYF. The sequenced part of the CDR3 DNA is TGCAGTGCTGGGACTAGCGGGGCTTACGAG.

This clone appeared a few times. CDR3 bases read: TGCGCCAGCAGCTCGGACAGTTCTAATTCACCC. Translated: CASSSDSSNSP. The full CDR3 reads CASSSDSSNSPLHF. This chain joins TRBV5-1 and TRBJ1-6; D may be TRBD1 (6 bases). The read halts 3 residues ahead of the CDR3 end, with the missing end drawn from the germline J gene. Germline CDR1 SGHRS, CDR2 YFSETQ. V was pared by 3 bases and J by 6 bases, with 10 bases between. The CDR3 has 14 residues.

This clone was detected only a few times. The sample holds other DNA sequences that translate to the same CDR3. The CDR3 sequence is CASSLAYRGRETQYF. The covered CDR3 bases are TGTGCCAGCAGCTTAGCCTACAGGGGGCGCGAGACC. The chain joins TRBV7-2 to TRBJ2-5; 9 bases map to TRBD1. The missing CDR3 end, 3 residues past where the read stops, is filled in from the germline J gene. Germline values: CDR1 SGHTA, CDR2 FQGNSA. V lost 0 bases to trimming and J lost 5 bases; unmatched junction nucleotides: 4. This CDR3 spans 15 amino acids.

This clone was picked up many times. The CDR3 extends 3 residues past the end of the read, so its final part is completed from the germline J gene. J is TRBJ2-2 and V is TRBV20-1, with D maybe TRBD2 (6 bases). The CDR3 is 15 amino acids. Germline V gene data show CDR1 as DFQATT and CDR2 as SNEGSKA (reference sequence). V was clipped by 3 bases and J by 4 bases, with 15 bases between them. The DNA read from the CDR3 is TGCAGTGCTAGTGTCGAGCGGGTAGGCACCGGGGAG. Its protein is CSASVERVGTGE. The whole CDR3 sequence is CSASVERVGTGELFF.

Note on this clone: The DNA ends 3 residues before the CDR3 does, and the rest of the CDR3 is filled in from the germline J gene. The chain combines TRBV7-9 with TRBJ2-7; 8 bases map to TRBD2. The CDR3 totals 13 residues. Germline CDR1 SEHNR, CDR2 FQNEAQ (reference sequence). Trimming took 0 bases from V and 6 from J; bases not matched to a gene: 1. The CDR3: CASSLARGVEQYF. The DNA read from the CDR3 is TGTGCCAGCAGCTTAGCGCGGGGGGTCGAG.

This clone was seen repeatedly, ten times or more. The CDR3 bases that were read are TGTGCCAGCAGGGACAGGGAGGGGACTGAA. Translated: CASRDREGTE. The CDR3 in full is CASRDREGTEAFF. V is TRBV6-2 or TRBV6-3 and J is TRBJ1-1; 8 nucleotides agree with TRBD1. The DNA ends 3 residues before the CDR3 does, and the rest of the CDR3 is filled in from the germline J gene. Looked up from germline, CDR1 is MNHEY and CDR2 is SVGEGT. The trim removed 6 bases at V and 5 bases at J, leaving 5 bases unmatched. This CDR3 has 13 amino acids.

As regards this clone: The CDR3 is cut off 3 residues early in the read; its end comes from the germline J gene. The V and J genes are TRBV6-2 or TRBV6-3 and TRBJ2-7, with 8 positions matching TRBD1. V dropped 7 bases and J dropped 2; count of bases not matched to a gene: 10. Germline-derived CDR1 and CDR2 are MNHEY and SVGEGT. The CDR3 contains 15 residues. The DNA read from the CDR3 is TGTGCCAGCAAGAGGGGGACAGGTCGTCCCTACGAG. It encodes CASKRGTGRPYE. The CDR3 in full is CASKRGTGRPYEQYF.

This clone appeared many times. The CDR3 extends 3 residues past the end of the read, so its final part is completed from the germline J gene. V and J are TRBV20-1 and TRBJ2-2; TRBD2 might be the D (6 bases). V lost 7 bases and J 4 bases, leaving 13 bases between the germline ends. CDR3 length equals 13 residues. Germline CDR1 DFQATT, CDR2 SNEGSKA (reference sequence). CDR3 loop: CSGGETPTGELFF. The sequenced CDR3 bases are TGCAGTGGGGGGGAAACACCCACCGGGGAG.

The table lists this clone with a few counts. Read sequence stops 3 residues before the CDR3 end, and the germline J gene provides the missing end. This sequence joins TRBV11-2 and TRBJ2-7; D remains ambiguous. CDR1 SGHAT and CDR2 FQNNGV come from the germline V gene. Deletions cut 5 bases from V and 3 bases from J, with 8 bases between. The CDR3 consists of 12 residues. The CDR3 bases that were read are TGTGCCAGCAGCCTAAACTACTACGAG. It encodes CASSLNYYE. The CDR3 in full is CASSLNYYEQYF. The full variable domain, completed using reference TRBV11-2 and TRBJ2-7, is EAGVAQSPRYKIIEKRQSVAFWCNPISGHATLYWYQQILGQGPKLLIQFQNNGVVDDSQLPKDRFSAERLKGVDSTLKIQPAKLEDSAVYLCASSLNYYEQYFGPGTRLTVT.

Notes on this clone: The read ends 3 residues early relative to the CDR3; the germline J gene fills the gap. This sequence joins TRBV7-3 and TRBJ2-1, with 12 bases aligning to TRBD2. The CDR3 has 16 residues. Germline CDR1 reads SGHTA; CDR2 reads FQGTGA. Trimming at V came to 0 bases and at J to 7 bases, leaving 4 bases not matched to a gene. The CDR3 is CASSLTPLAGGNEQFF. The covered CDR3 bases are TGTGCCAGCAGCTTAACCCCACTAGCGGGGGGAAATGAG. The full variable domain, completed using reference TRBV7-3 and TRBJ2-1, is GAGVSQTPSNKVTEKGKYVELRCDPISGHTALYWYRQSLGQGPEFLIYFQGTGAADDSGLPNDRFFAVRPEGSVSTLKIQRTERGDSAVYLCASSLTPLAGGNEQFFGPGTRLTVL.

To note about this clone: The CDR3 extends 3 residues past the end of the read, so its final part is completed from the germline J gene. This chain connects TRBV5-1 to TRBJ1-1; possible D gene TRBD1, 5 bases. From germline, CDR1 is SGHRS and CDR2 YFSETQ. Trimming cost V 1 base and J 3 bases, with 10 bases left between them. This CDR3 is 14 amino acids long. CDR3: CASSLKGGDTEAFF. The sequenced CDR3 bases are TGCGCCAGCAGCTTGAAAGGAGGGGACACTGAA.

Details on this clone: The read ends 3 residues early relative to the CDR3; the germline J gene fills the gap. The V gene is TRBV7-3, the J gene TRBJ2-3, with TRBD2 matching 10 bases. This CDR3 spans 15 amino acids. Germline CDR1 is SGHTA and CDR2 is FQGTGA. V was pared by 8 bases and J by 5 bases, with 10 bases of the junction left unmatched. The CDR3 loop is CASDHKRGGKDTQYF. Incomplete CDR3 DNA: TGTGCCAGCGATCACAAGCGGGGGGGGAAAGATACG.

This clone was observed a few times. The sequence runs out 3 residues before the end of the CDR3; the remainder is reconstructed from the germline J gene. The chain has TRBV7-2 and TRBJ2-1; 8 bases map to TRBD2. J lost 3 bases, V lost 0 bases, and 1 base had no gene match. CDR1 SGHTA and CDR2 FQGNSA come from the germline V gene. The CDR3 spans 15 residues. Here the CDR3 reads CASSLASGVYNEQFF. Partial CDR3 DNA: TGTGCCAGCAGCTTAGCTAGCGGGGTCTACAATGAG.

For this clone: The read ends 3 residues shy of where the CDR3 ends; the end is completed using the germline J gene. The chain recombines TRBV6-2 or TRBV6-3 with TRBJ2-7, with a tentative D call TRBD1 (6 bases). CDR3 length: 12 residues. V gave up 6 bases and J gave up 2 bases, with 8 bases separating them. The germline CDR1 and CDR2 sequences are MNHEY and SVGEGT. CDR3 DNA, as far as it was read: TGTGCCAGCAGGGACAGCCCCTACGAG. This encodes CASRDSPYE. The CDR3 in full is CASRDSPYEQYF.

Comment on this clone: The read gets to within 3 residues of the CDR3 end, and the germline J gene fills in the rest. This rearrangement joins TRBV20-1 to TRBJ2-7; TRBD2 agrees at 11 bases. Germline loops: CDR1 DFQATT, CDR2 SNEGSKA (reference sequence). The CDR3 sequence is 15 residues long. The ends lost 1 base at V and 3 bases at J; junction bases unmatched: 5. Partial CDR3 DNA: TGCAGTGCTAGAGGCCGACTAGCGGGATACTACGAG. Translated, it gives CSARGRLAGYYE. The entire CDR3 is CSARGRLAGYYEQYF.

About this clone: The read gets to within 3 residues of the CDR3 end, and the germline J gene fills in the rest. The V gene is TRBV19, the J gene TRBJ2-7; D is possibly TRBD2 (5 bases). CDR1 is LNHDA, CDR2 SQIVND, per germline (reference sequence). Trimming removed 2 bases from V and 6 bases from J, with 8 bases in between. This CDR3 region has 12 residues. CDR3 loop: CASSITAGEQYF. The CDR3 DNA, read in part, is TGTGCCAGTAGTATAACCGCGGGCGAG.

The sample holds many counts of this clone. Read sequence stops 3 residues before the CDR3 end, and the germline J gene provides the missing end. The rearrangement joins TRBV30 to TRBJ1-1; possible D gene TRBD1, 5 bases. Germline loops: CDR1 GTSNPN, CDR2 SVGIG (reference sequence). The germline V and J ends were trimmed by 0 bases and 5 bases, with 16 bases remaining between them. CDR3 length: 15 residues. CDR3 DNA, as far as it was read: TGTGCCTGGAGTGTACATATGGGGGGTGGGACTGAA. Its protein product is CAWSVHMGGGTE. The whole CDR3 region reads CAWSVHMGGGTEAFF.

The CDR3 DNA, read in part, is TGCAGTGCTGTGACAGGGGGCCCCTACGAG. It translates to CSAVTGGPYE. The whole CDR3 region reads CSAVTGGPYEQYF. The chain couples TRBV20-1 to TRBJ2-7; 10 nucleotides match TRBD1. The read ends 3 residues early relative to the CDR3; the germline J gene fills the gap. The CDR3 spans 13 residues. The V segment lost 5 bases and the J segment 2 bases; nucleotides outside the gene matches: 3. Germline CDR1 reads DFQATT; CDR2 reads SNEGSKA (reference sequence).

This clone showed up just a few times. The read stops 3 residues short of the end of the CDR3; the missing end is completed from the germline J gene. J is TRBJ1-5 and V is TRBV2; TRBD1 matches 10 bases. There are 14 residues in the CDR3. V shed 6 bases and J 3 bases; nucleotides not matched to a gene: 2. The germline V gene has CDR1 SNHLY and CDR2 FYNNEI. CDR3 DNA, as far as it was read: TGTGCCAGCAGCGGGACAGGGGACAATCAGCCC. It translates to CASSGTGDNQP. Given in full, the CDR3 is CASSGTGDNQPQHF.

Of note for this clone: The CDR3 end falls 3 residues outside the read, so it is completed with the germline J gene. The J gene is TRBJ2-7, the V gene TRBV6-2 or TRBV6-3, with 8 bases identical to TRBD1. The CDR3 consists of 15 residues. V lost 4 bases, J lost 0 bases, and 5 bases stayed unmatched. Germline values: CDR1 MNHEY, CDR2 SVGEGT. The part of the CDR3 DNA that was read is TGTGCCAGCAGTTGGGGGACAGGAAGCTCCTACGAG. Amino acid sequence: CASSWGTGSSYE. The CDR3, in full, reads CASSWGTGSSYEQYF.

This clone occurred many times. The read ends 3 residues shy of where the CDR3 ends; the end is completed using the germline J gene. This rearrangement joins TRBV5-6 to TRBJ2-1, with D possibly matching TRBD1 (6 bases). The V and J ends lost 4 bases and 3 bases respectively, with 11 bases between them. Germline CDR1 is SGHDT and CDR2 is YYEEEE. There are 14 residues in the CDR3. The CDR3 DNA, read in part, is TGTGCCAGCAGCCAGCCGGGACACTACAATGAG. Its protein product is CASSQPGHYNE. The entire CDR3 reads CASSQPGHYNEQFF.

This clone was picked up a small number of times. Read coverage stops 3 residues before the CDR3 terminus; the germline J gene supplies the remainder. The J gene is TRBJ2-7, the V gene TRBV7-9; TRBD1 agrees at 7 bases. Looked up from germline, CDR1 is SEHNR and CDR2 is FQNEAQ (reference sequence). CDR3 length: 13 amino acids. Trimming removed 6 bases from V and 3 bases from J; junction bases left unmatched: 5. Partial CDR3 DNA: TGTGCCAGCAGTTCGGGACAGTACTACGAG. Encoded protein: CASSSGQYYE. From start to end, the CDR3 is CASSSGQYYEQYF.

This clone was counted ten times or more. The CDR3 end falls 3 residues outside the read, so it is completed with the germline J gene. The chain links TRBV18 to TRBJ2-6, with D perhaps TRBD1 (5 bases). The CDR3 totals 17 residues. The germline V gene has CDR1 KGHSH and CDR2 LQKENI. V was clipped by 3 bases and J by 0 bases, with 12 bases between them. Partial CDR3 DNA: TGTGCCAGCTCACCCAGGGCAGGCGGCTCTGGGGCCAACGTC. Translating gives CASSPRAGGSGANV. The entire CDR3 is CASSPRAGGSGANVLTF.